The present TCR beta chain was sequenced within a study of OX40 agonist ivuxolimab in advanced cancers. Study information: Checkpoint inhibitors had been given previously to under 50% of patients.

Only in-frame clones appear in the TCRdb table, and some are missing; sequencing was by immunoSEQ multiplex PCR. The table has some 72,000 clones, about nine tenths seen once. The V segment lost 5 bases and the J segment 7 bases; nucleotides outside the gene matches: 7. The germline CDR1 and CDR2 sequences are SGHRS and YFSETQ. The length of the CDR3 is 14 residues. The TCR sequence derives from an adult with an advanced solid tumor such as melanoma, head and neck, liver or kidney cancer. The V gene is TRBV5-1, the J gene TRBJ1-2, with TRBD1 matching 11 bases. The sample here was CD4+ or CD8+ T cells sorted from blood, taken in a trial of the OX40 agonist ivuxolimab. CDR3 loop: CASRGTGGFGGYTF. The CDR3 DNA sequence: TGCGCCAGCAGGGGGACAGGGGGATTCGGTGGCTACACCTTC.